This is a list of T cell receptor beta chains from one sample in a study of T cells in Graves' hyperthyroidism and ophthalmopathy. Via MiXCR, TCRdb re-called the multiplex PCR reads, giving one row per CDR3 protein. The sample lists hundreds of thousands of distinct CDR3 sequences; around 15% were seen once. Sequencing was performed on blood. Receptors originate from a woman aged 25-40 years with Graves' hyperthyroidism. CDR3s include the opening cysteine and the closing phenylalanine or tryptophan. The listing skips clone size in some rows; elsewhere it reads once, few, many or a size class.

few,13,TRBJ1-1,TRBV29-1,CSVFHGGSDEAFF
-,17,TRBJ2-2,TRBV4-2,CASSQVWSGGDTGELFF
many,11,TRBJ2-7,TRBV28,CASSPGAEQYF
-,16,TRBJ2-1,TRBV9,CASSVDSGRSYNEQFF
-,15,TRBJ2-7,TRBV20-1,CSARDLRGRGYEQYF
-,14,TRBJ2-3,TRBV10-3,CAISEGLHTDTQYF
many,14,TRBJ1-1,TRBV5-8,CASRVGHLNTEAFF
-,15,TRBJ2-3,TRBV9,CASSAGRASTDTQYF
-,15,TRBJ2-1,TRBV29-1,CSVDLTSGSYNEQFF
many,14,TRBJ2-7,TRBV10-3,CAISTGERNYEQYF
many,13,TRBJ2-3,TRBV6-1,CASRTHRVDTQYF